The 18 T cell receptor beta chains presented below share a single source sample, sequenced in a study of blood T cells in healthy people across ages (dated by TCRdb to between 2014 and 2016). Library generation was performed with 5' RACE. The data were produced on an Illumina HiSeq 2500. A second PCR of roughly 7 to 11 cycles was performed with a sample-barcoded 5' primer and a J-beta primer mix. The public reads were reanalyzed by TCRdb: fastp trimming at Q25, MiXCR alignment, in-frame beta chains only. Entries that share a CDR3 protein sequence are merged under the most common genes and DNA. This sample holds about 590,000 distinct CDR3 sequences; about 30% were observed only once. Around a sixth of the sample comes from the top ten. The specimen sequenced was blood. Every receptor here comes from a woman of 80 years or more in good health.

This clonotype occurred many times. This chain links TRBV27 with TRBJ1-4; D possibly corresponds to TRBD1 (6 bases). V was shortened by 5 bases and J by 8 bases, with 18 bases between the two germline ends. The CDR3 consists of 15 residues. Germline V lookup: CDR1 MNHEY, CDR2 SMNVEV (reference sequence). The chain's CDR3 is CASSVSWGRREKLFF. DNA for the CDR3: TGTGCCAGCAGTGTCTCTTGGGGGCGGCGAGAAAAACTGTTTTTT.

This clonotype was counted a few times. The chain has TRBV29-1 and TRBJ1-2; possibly TRBD1 for D (5 bases). The germline gives CDR1 SQVTM, CDR2 ANQGSEA. This CDR3 spans 15 amino acids. The V end was cut by 6 bases, the J end by 5 bases, with 22 bases between. CDR3 sequence reads: CSVQALGVGGYGYTF. In DNA form, the CDR3 reads TGCAGCGTCCAAGCTTTAGGGGTGGGGGGATATGGCTACACCTTC.

This clonotype was seen ten or more times. The genes are TRBV7-3 and TRBJ2-1; D could derive from TRBD1 or TRBD2 (5 bases each). Trimming took off 5 bases at V and 8 bases at J, with 16 bases between the two ends. CDR1 is SGHTA, CDR2 FQGTGA, per germline. This CDR3 region has 14 residues. CDR3 DNA sequence: TGTGCCAGCAGCCCCTCCGGGGCCTCCGATGAGCAGTTCTTC. Translated, it gives CASSPSGASDEQFF.

This clonotype was picked up many times. The chain combines TRBV5-1 with TRBJ1-2; 10 bases match TRBD1. The J segment lost 7 bases and the V segment lost 4 bases, leaving 7 bases of the junction unmatched. In germline, CDR1 is SGHRS, CDR2 YFSETQ. The CDR3 consists of 14 residues. The CDR3 region has the DNA TGCGCCAGCAGCCTGTCGACAGGGGGCATTGGCTACACCTTC. It translates to CASSLSTGGIGYTF.

Comments on this clonotype: Being one base from a much bigger clone, this may be a read error. This chain links TRBV29-1 with TRBJ2-5, with 7 positions matching TRBD1. The junction had 7 bases not matched to a gene; V was cut back by 4 bases and J by 5 bases. This CDR3 has 13 residues. From germline, CDR1 is SQVTM and CDR2 ANQGSEA. The DNA of the CDR3 is TGCAGCGTTGGAATAGGGGGCGGGGAGACCCAGTACTTC. It is translated as CSVGIGGGETQYF. Complete variable domain (other parts from reference TRBV29-1 and TRBJ2-5): SAVISQKPSRDICQRGTSLTIQCQVDSQVTMMFWYRQQPGQSLTLIATANQGSEATYESGFVIDKFPISRPNLTFSTLTVSNMSPEDSSIYLCSVGIGGGETQYFGPGTRLLVL.

This clonotype has a handful of counts. The CDR3 region has the DNA TGTGCCAGCAGCTTAGGACTAGCGGGAGGATACAATGAGCAGTACTTC. It specifies CASSLGLAGGYNEQYF. This chain links TRBV6-2 or TRBV6-3 with TRBJ2-7, with 14 bases matching TRBD2. The V gene's germline CDR1 is MNHEY and CDR2 SVGEGT. The CDR3 totals 16 residues. Trimming at V came to 6 bases and at J to 7 bases, leaving 11 bases not matched to a gene.

This clonotype has a handful of counts. V gene TRBV7-3 combines with J gene TRBJ1-1, with D possibly TRBD1 on 5 matching bases. The CDR3 is made up of 16 amino acids. CDR1 is SGHTA and CDR2 is FQGTGA in the germline V gene. V lost 2 bases, J lost 0 bases, and 13 bases lay in between. CDR3 residues: CASSLYPGLVNTEAFF. CDR3 nucleotides: TGTGCCAGCAGCTTATATCCAGGGTTAGTGAACACTGAAGCTTTCTTT. The entire variable domain, with the rest obtained from reference TRBV7-3 and TRBJ1-1, is as follows: GAGVSQTPSNKVTEKGKYVELRCDPISGHTALYWYRQSLGQGPEFLIYFQGTGAADDSGLPNDRFFAVRPEGSVSTLKIQRTERGDSAVYLCASSLYPGLVNTEAFFGQGTRLTVV.

The rearrangement joins TRBV7-2 to TRBJ1-4, with 11 bases aligning to TRBD1. V was pared by 5 bases and J by 7 bases, with 6 bases of the junction left unmatched. CDR1 and CDR2 from the germline V gene are SGHTA and FQGNSA. The CDR3 is 15 amino acids. The CDR3 DNA is TGTGCCAGCAGCCCTCGCGGGACAGGGGGTGAAAAACTGTTTTTT. It codes for CASSPRGTGGEKLFF. Full variable domain (missing parts from reference TRBV7-2 and TRBJ1-4): GAGVSQSPSNKVTEKGKDVELRCDPISGHTALYWYRQSLGQGLEFLIYFQGNSAPDKSGLPSDRFSAERTGGSVSTLTIQRTQQEDSAVYLCASSPRGTGGEKLFFGSGTQLSVL.

This clonotype was seen ten or more times. V and J are TRBV20-1 and TRBJ1-1; D is possibly TRBD1 (5 bases). In germline, CDR1 is DFQATT, CDR2 SNEGSKA (reference sequence). V gave up 6 bases and J gave up 2 bases, with 19 bases separating them. CDR3 length equals 15 residues. The CDR3, as DNA: TGCAGTGCCATAGCTAGGGGACTGATAAACACTGAAGCTTTCTTT. Its translation is CSAIARGLINTEAFF.

In regard to this clonotype: A read error may be the cause here, since a much bigger clone is one base away. The CDR3 region has the DNA TGTGCCAACATTATGGACTCTAAAAACATTCAGTACTTC. Its protein is CANIMDSKNIQYF. This chain uses TRBV6-1 with TRBJ2-4, with D possibly being TRBD2 (5 bases). The ends were cut back, 10 bases at V and 4 bases at J, with 14 bases in the middle. The CDR3 is 13 amino acids. Germline values: CDR1 MNHNS, CDR2 SASEGT.

Ten or more counts support this clonotype. The genes are TRBV29-1 and TRBJ1-2; 7 bases line up with TRBD1. V lost 7 bases and J lost 8; bases outside the gene matches: 10. Germline-derived CDR1 and CDR2 are SQVTM and ANQGSEA. The CDR3 runs 12 residues. In DNA, the CDR3 is TGCAGCGCCAAGACAGGGTCCAGCGGCTACACCTTC. Translating it yields CSAKTGSSGYTF.

The chain uses TRBV20-1 and TRBJ2-1; D is possibly TRBD2 (6 bases). The CDR3 consists of 12 residues. V was cut by 2 bases and J by 7 bases, with 9 bases left in between. Germline lookup yields CDR1 DFQATT and CDR2 SNEGSKA (reference sequence). The CDR3 bases are TGCAGTGCTAGACTAGCGAAGAATGAGCAGTTCTTC. As protein: CSARLAKNEQFF.

The chain uses TRBV28 and TRBJ2-5; D remains ambiguous. The J call may be wrong; the DNA end is better matched by TRBJ2-7. This CDR3 is built from 14 residues. Germline CDR1 is MDHEN and CDR2 is SYDVKM. CDR3 DNA sequence: TGTGCCAGCAGAGTGGCAGTGCCCTGCGGCGAGCAGTACTTC. It encodes CASRVAVPCGEQYF.

About this clonotype: It is likely a read error, because the conserved phenylalanine at the end of the CDR3 is missing. V usage is TRBV10-3 and J usage is TRBJ2-1, with TRBD2 matching over 10 bases. This CDR3 contains 17 residues. The germline V gene encodes CDR1 ENHRY and CDR2 SYGVKD. The V segment lost 4 bases and the J segment 8 bases; nucleotides outside the gene matches: 14. The CDR3 loop reads CAISGSGLAGAAHEQFV. The CDR3 DNA reads as TGTGCCATCAGTGGGTCCGGTCTAGCGGGGGCGGCTCATGAGCAGTTCGTC.

As regards this clonotype: A much larger clonotype is one base distant, so this may be a read error. The chain couples TRBV20-1 to TRBJ2-5; no reliable D call. Per germline, CDR1 DFQATT and CDR2 SNEGSKA (reference sequence). This CDR3 has 11 residues. The CDR3 loop reads CRARIQETQYF. The CDR3 DNA follows: TGCAGGGCGAGAATCCAAGAGACCCAGTACTTC.

This clonotype appeared a few times. This chain connects TRBV9 to TRBJ2-3; the D gene is possibly TRBD1 (5 bases). V shed 3 bases and J shed 1 base, with 9 bases lying between them. The CDR3 sequence is 14 residues long. The germline gives CDR1 SGDLS, CDR2 YYNGEE. The DNA of the CDR3 is TGTGCCAGCAGCGACGACAGACGCACAGATACGCAGTATTTT. It encodes CASSDDRRTDTQYF.

This clonotype was seen many times. This chain links TRBV12-3 or TRBV12-4 with TRBJ2-2; 7 nucleotides line up with TRBD2. The CDR3 totals 16 residues. With V trimmed by 3 bases and J by 1 base, 5 bases remained unmatched. CDR3 bases: TGTGCCAGCAGTTTGAGAGCGGGGTGGAACACCGGGGAGCTGTTTTTT. Amino acids: CASSLRAGWNTGELFF.

Many counts were recorded for this clonotype. CDR3 residues: CASSQVGSPLHF. The CDR3 bases are TGTGCCAGCAGCCAAGTAGGCTCACCCCTCCACTTT. V gene TRBV3-1 combines with J gene TRBJ1-6; D is unclear. The germline V gene encodes CDR1 LGHDT and CDR2 YNNKEL (reference sequence). The CDR3 extends over 12 amino acids. The V and J ends lost 1 base and 10 bases respectively, with 5 bases between them.